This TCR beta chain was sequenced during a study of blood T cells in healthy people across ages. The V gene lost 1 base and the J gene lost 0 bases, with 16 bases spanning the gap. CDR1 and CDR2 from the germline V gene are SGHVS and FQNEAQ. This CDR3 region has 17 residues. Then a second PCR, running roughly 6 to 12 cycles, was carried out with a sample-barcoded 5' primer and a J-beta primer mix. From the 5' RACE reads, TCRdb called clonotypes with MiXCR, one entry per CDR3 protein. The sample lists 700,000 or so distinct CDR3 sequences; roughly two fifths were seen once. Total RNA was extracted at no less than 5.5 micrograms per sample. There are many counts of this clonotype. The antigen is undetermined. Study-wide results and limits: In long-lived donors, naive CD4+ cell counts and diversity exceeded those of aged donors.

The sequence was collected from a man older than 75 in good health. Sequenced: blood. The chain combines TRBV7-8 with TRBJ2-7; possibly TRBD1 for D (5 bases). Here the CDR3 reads CASSLGGVGASSYEQYF. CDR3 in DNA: TGTGCCAGCAGCTTAGGTGGCGTTGGGGCCAGCTCCTACGAGCAGTACTTC.